This record looks at one TCR beta chain sequence and its context. The specificity of this receptor is unknown. No base quality values were provided; no much bigger clone lies one nucleotide off. The cohort consisted of some 730 healthy bone marrow donors. Cohort members were all nominally healthy when sampled, although unrecorded immune exposures were likely present. The donor tested CMV seronegative and was one of the 352 seronegative cohort members. A peripheral blood sample was collected from each donor, and TCR beta sequencing was performed on peripheral blood mononuclear cells. Genomic DNA was extracted from the blood cell samples with the Qiagen DNeasy Blood Extraction Kit. These data come from a study of cytomegalovirus exposure and HLA in healthy donors (dated 2017 in TCRdb). Some background on the complete study: An earlier analysis of some 620 of the donors reported 250 to 300 Gb of sequence data and 100 million to 120 million unique TCR beta sequences obtained from around 190 million T cells. About 280 gigabases of sequencing data and around 80 million unique TCR sequences made up an early release that covered approximately 650 HLA-typed donors. Of the 300 to 450 genotyped donors, over 80% were placed in the genetic ancestry cluster associated with self-reported Caucasian donors. The study aimed to test whether signatures of past pathogen exposure could be identified by cataloging public T cell receptors. The study used immunosequencing to profile the T cell repertoires of 670 or so subjects and linked those repertoires to cytomegalovirus serostatus. A separate validation cohort of 100 to 150 different subjects was used in addition to the roughly 720-subject first cohort. To predict cytomegalovirus infection status, the study brought together high-throughput TCR immunosequencing, statistical association of individual TCRs with disease status, and machine learning. A later analysis re-examined previously published TCR beta repertoires from just over 650 donors and added high-resolution HLA genotyping to investigate patterns of TCR occurrence. Rather than drawing on any new phenotypic data, the later analysis identified candidate immune exposures from TCR beta sequences and the way those sequences occurred across donors. To decide whether each TCR beta V gene segment behaved as functional or pseudogenic, an earlier analysis of approximately 600 of the donors relied on high-throughput TCR beta sequencing. Donor age, sex, ethnicity and CMV serostatus were compiled alongside the repertoire data. In a later genetic analysis, genome-wide SNP genotypes for about three fifths of the roughly 670 donors were used, and that subset was treated as a discovery cohort. Every repertoire in the discovery cohort had been generated on one and the same sequencing platform. HLA typing covered class I and class II loci at four-digit resolution. The number of typed donors differed by locus: roughly 629-630 for A, B, C, DRB1 and DQB1; approximately 520 for DQA1; 606 for DPA1; and about 450 for DPB1. Because of strong linkage in the cohort, five DR-DQ haplotypes were treated as single units for association and clustering. Among approximately 370 genotyped donors of the cohort, an average of around 220,000 unique TCR beta nucleotide sequences was sequenced per donor, of which about 19% were non-productive. Beyond this particular receptor, the publication reports: A further reported finding was that TCR beta sequences accurately predicted the HLA-A and HLA-B alleles for most subjects in the first cohort. V-gene and J-gene trimming of TCR beta chains was associated with a missense DCLRE1C variant in a later genetic analysis, and the association was replicated in an independent cohort. Because counts were too low, some 17 rarely observed V segments, including chromosome 9 orphons, were left out of the earlier analysis of a few hundred of the donors. In the study, approximately 150 TCR beta chains were listed as associated with cytomegalovirus. In this cohort, only TCR beta chains were sequenced, and detectable features were limited by the absence of alpha or paired-chain data. Broadly in line with IMGT annotations, most TCR beta V segments showed up in productive rearrangements about 87% or about 30% of the time in an earlier analysis of around 550 of the donors. A later genetic analysis reported fewer N-insertions in productive TCRs among donors in an Asian-associated ancestry cluster than the approximately 700-donor mean. In vitro tests confirmed that three of the cytomegalovirus-associated TCR beta chains recognize cytomegalovirus antigens. Correlated functional status among segregating V segments might be attributable to linkage disequilibrium, but an unknown experimental factor could not be ruled out. At a false discovery rate of 0.05, a later analysis linked fewer than 20,000 TCR beta sequences to specific HLA alleles. Sequencing depth was assumed to be roughly uniform across donors in the presence/absence analyses, though that assumption may not hold. The classifier was reported to diagnose cytomegalovirus status with high specificity and sensitivity in both the original and validation cohorts. According to a later analysis, TCR association rates differed among HLA loci, with DRB1 alleles showing the most associated TCRs and HLA-C alleles showing the fewest. CMV serostatus was the only immune exposure information available for the cohort. A cluster of highly shared sequence variants was judged likely to be a technical artifact of the sequencing pipeline. Because some donors lacked HLA typing at each locus, the association tests relied only on the typed subset. Most CMV-associated TCR beta chains appeared to be HLA-restricted in a later analysis, and the HLA associations seemed to be driven largely by CMV exposure. Some IMGT-functional V segments, including TRBV6-2 and TRBV6-3, could not be distinguished by the 87-base-pair reads and were therefore excluded. Assigning TCR associations to individual alleles was difficult when HLA alleles, especially DR and DQ, strongly co-occurred. According to a later analysis, parvovirus B19, influenza, CMV and Epstein-Barr virus appeared linked to several top co-occurrence clusters. A later analysis found that HLA-associated TCR beta chains were more clonally expanded and had lower generation probabilities than equally common non-associated chains. According to the authors, the approach could potentially be generalized to other disease states and immunological phenotypes. Most TCR sequences were observed very rarely across donors, whereas some public TCRs were present in many individuals.

The CDR3, cysteine through phenylalanine, is 11 amino acids long. Left in the record is the CDR3 DNA by itself, 33 bases read in frame from the first base. The germline V gene (reference sequence) supplies CDR1 DFQATT and CDR2 SNEGSKA. Deletion took 1 base off V and 12 bases off J, with a span of 10 bases between the germline ends. The library was obtained by the immunoSEQ multiplex PCR assay. The multiplex PCR relied on a mix of 60 forward primers for TCR Vbeta segments and 13 reverse primers for TCR Jbeta segments. Amplification of the CDR3 region of rearranged TCR beta genes was performed with a multiplex PCR assay on genomic DNA. On the Illumina HiSeq System, the amplified TCR beta libraries were sequenced as 87-base-pair reads. Processing in the source paper ran as follows. A later analysis counted approximately 76 million unique TCR beta chains across the roughly 700 repertoires, and roughly 11 million of these chains were shared by at least two donors. To remove PCR and sequencing errors, raw reads were error-corrected and collapsed into unique sequences using a nearest-neighbor algorithm that merged closely related sequences. V, D and J gene segments were assigned by aligning CDR3 sequences to IMGT reference sequences. Each retained sequence needed at least a six-nucleotide match to both a V gene segment and a J gene segment. Rearrangements were classified as productive when the CDR3 lacked stop codons and remained in frame with V and J, and all other rearrangements were classified as non-productive. Following IMGT convention, CDR3 was defined as the stretch from the second conserved V-encoded cysteine to the conserved J-encoded phenylalanine. The earlier analysis of about 640 of the donors excluded any sequence lacking an unambiguous match to a single V gene segment. In an earlier analysis of several hundred of the donors, a V segment was called functional when productive rearrangements were above 56.7%, and segregating when the standard deviation between donors exceeded 5%. A statistical classification framework was built for diagnosing cytomegalovirus status from the catalog of TCR beta chain sequences. V and J gene assignment, in a later analysis, came from comparing TCR nucleotide sequences with IMGT/GENE-DB human TR gene sequences. A later analysis assigned CDR3 sequences and most-parsimonious VDJ recombination scenarios with the TCRdist pipeline. In a later analysis, every TCR beta chain was defined by the combination of its CDR3 amino acid sequence and its V-gene family, and reads without a unique V-gene family were dropped. A later analysis removed 500 to 600 highly shared, low-generation-probability nucleotide sequences to deal with suspected cross-contamination and a sequencing artifact. A later analysis calculated a clonal expansion index for each public chain from normalized within-repertoire ranks of inferred template counts. In a later analysis, generation probabilities were computed with a VDJ recombination model fitted to out-of-frame rearrangements, and the resulting probabilities were checked against IGoR. A later analysis scored TCR-TCR, TCR-HLA and TCR-CMV co-occurrence with hypergeometric tests, applying a repertoire-size bias correction to TCR pairs. A later analysis estimated false discovery rates by permuting HLA or CMV assignments 20 times. In a later analysis, co-occurring TCRs were grouped using DBSCAN, with TCRdist sequence similarity added in when clustering inside HLA-allele-positive subsets. Repertoires with fewer than 30,000 or more than 120,000 public chains, plus five repertoires with anomalous nucleotide sharing, were excluded from co-occurrence clustering. The table was pulled from immuneACCESS by TCRdb, which kept in-frame rearrangements only. Such tables lose some clones; where checked, under half of the loss comes from unresolved V genes, and the rest has no known cause. V, J and clone size derive from that table, while D and trimming were established from the DNA sequence. The sample table lists 80,000 or so clones, roughly 80% of them with a count of one. The top ten constitute 4% to 5% of the sample.

The sequence is built from TRBV20-1 and TRBJ2-1, with the D gene not clear enough to name. This receptor was identified in a man aged 40-49 years in good health and CMV-seronegative. Sequenced material: PBMCs. The CDR3 protein: CSARASHWQFF. The DNA sequence is given as TGCAGTGCTAGAGCCAGTCATTGGCAGTTCTTC.